Below are 16 T cell receptor beta chains sequenced from a single sample in a study of cytomegalovirus exposure and HLA in healthy donors. The PCR was carried out with 60 Vbeta primers and 13 Jbeta primers. Sequenced by immunoSEQ multiplex PCR; TCRdb stores in-frame clones only, minus some. The profile covers about 180,000 clones, with around 85% appearing a single time and 1% taken by the ten largest. Sequenced sample: PBMCs. These receptors came from a boy aged 2 to 9 in good health and CMV-seronegative.

CDR3 protein: CASSLALLGRTDTQYF. The CDR3 DNA is TGTGCCAGCAGCTTAGCGCTCTTGGGCCGCACAGATACGCAGTATTTT. The chain uses TRBV7-2 and TRBJ2-3; no clear D gene. The CDR3 length is 16 residues. Trimming left V 0 bases short and J 1 base short, with 11 bases between. Germline assignment: CDR1 SGHTA and CDR2 FQGNSA.

The CDR3 sequence: CASSLRMTGGSYEQYF. DNA for the CDR3: TGTGCCAGCAGTTTAAGAATGACAGGGGGAAGCTACGAGCAGTACTTC. The chain uses TRBV28 and TRBJ2-7; the match to TRBD1 covers 9 bases. The germline V gene has CDR1 MDHEN and CDR2 SYDVKM. The V and J ends lost 2 bases and 3 bases, in that order; junction bases with no gene match: 8. The CDR3 has 16 residues.

This rearrangement joins TRBV7-9 to TRBJ1-4; the D is unclear. The CDR3 has 15 residues. V lost 1 base, J lost 0 bases, and 6 bases lay in between. Germline V CDR1 and CDR2: SEHNR, FQNEAQ (reference sequence). The CDR3 loop is CASSLGLATNEKLFF. The CDR3 DNA sequence: TGTGCCAGCAGCTTAGGTCTAGCAACTAATGAAAAACTGTTTTTT.

The rearrangement links TRBV10-1 to TRBJ2-1; D is possibly TRBD2 (5 bases). The CDR3 loop spans 15 amino acids. Germline assignment: CDR1 WNHNN and CDR2 SYGVQD (reference sequence). V was clipped by 10 bases and J by 0 bases, with 16 bases between them. In DNA, the CDR3 is TGCGCCATCTTCGGACTGCGAAGCTCCTACAATGAGCAGTTCTTC. Amino acid sequence: CAIFGLRSSYNEQFF.

The rearrangement links TRBV19 to TRBJ2-1, with 8 bases aligning to TRBD1. The V and J ends lost 4 bases and 1 base, in that order; junction bases with no gene match: 9. The CDR3 spans 17 residues. Germline CDR1 and CDR2: LNHDA and SQIVND (reference sequence). The CDR3 sequence is CASSNRGIASSYNEQFF. CDR3 DNA sequence: TGTGCCAGTAGTAACAGGGGGATAGCGTCGTCCTACAATGAGCAGTTCTTC.

The J gene is TRBJ1-5, the V gene TRBV5-5, with D possibly TRBD1 on 6 matching bases. CDR1 is SGHKS, CDR2 YYEKEE, per germline (reference sequence). Trimming left V 3 bases short and J 1 base short, with 20 bases between. The CDR3 runs to 18 residues. This CDR3 reads CASSSEGPLGGSNQPQHF. The CDR3 region has the DNA TGTGCCAGCAGCTCCGAGGGACCCCTAGGGGGAAGCAATCAGCCCCAGCATTTT. Based on the CDR3 plus reference TRBV5-5 and TRBJ1-5, the full variable domain is DAGVTQSPTHLIKTRGQQVTLRCSPISGHKSVSWYQQVLGQGPQFIFQYYEKEERGRGNFPDRFSARQFPNYSSELNVNALLLGDSALYLCASSSEGPLGGSNQPQHFGDGTRLSIL.

The CDR3 loop is CSVERAGQFEQFF. CDR3 nucleotide sequence: TGCAGCGTTGAACGGGCAGGGCAGTTTGAGCAGTTCTTC. V gene TRBV29-1 combines with J gene TRBJ2-1; D is possibly TRBD1 (5 bases). The CDR3 runs 13 residues. The V end lost 2 bases, the J end lost 9 bases, and 14 bases lay between the germline ends. Germline V gene lookup returns CDR1 SQVTM and CDR2 ANQGSEA.

This chain's CDR3 is CASSIETSGSYEQYF. The CDR3 coding sequence is TGTGCCAGTAGTATCGAGACTAGCGGGTCCTACGAGCAGTACTTC. The rearrangement uses TRBV19 and TRBJ2-7; TRBD2 matches 10 bases. The length of the CDR3 is 15 residues. Germline V gene lookup returns CDR1 LNHDA and CDR2 SQIVND (reference sequence). J was trimmed by 1 base and V by 3 bases; bases with no gene match: 3.

The CDR3 DNA sequence: TGTGCCAGCAGCGACCGATCCGGGATGACAGGGGACATTCAGTACTTC. Its translation: CASSDRSGMTGDIQYF. The chain employs TRBV11-2 and TRBJ2-4; TRBD1 matches at 8 bases. Germline V gene data show CDR1 as SGHAT and CDR2 as FQNNGV. The CDR3 sequence is 16 residues long. The V gene end was trimmed by 5 bases and the J gene end by 8 bases; junction bases not matched to a gene: 14.

This clone has a single count. The V call is TRBV28, the J call TRBJ2-5; 10 positions agree with TRBD1. The CDR3 is made up of 17 amino acids. Germline-derived CDR1 and CDR2 are MDHEN and SYDVKM. The junction had 11 bases not matched to a gene; V was cut back by 2 bases and J by 5 bases. CDR3 nucleotides: TGTGCCAGCAGTTTACGGGACAGGGGCCCCCTGGGGGAGACCCAGTACTTC. Protein product: CASSLRDRGPLGETQYF.

The chain uses TRBV7-8 and TRBJ2-1, with 9 positions matching TRBD1. The CDR3 is 14 amino acids. The V gene's germline CDR1 is SGHVS and CDR2 FQNEAQ. J was trimmed by 5 bases and V by 5 bases; bases with no gene match: 4. CDR3 in amino acids: CASSRDRVHNEQFF. In nucleotides, the CDR3 is TGTGCCAGCAGCAGGGACAGGGTCCACAATGAGCAGTTCTTC.

This clone has just one count. V usage is TRBV19 and J usage is TRBJ2-1; TRBD1 matches 9 bases. The CDR3 runs to 14 residues. V lost 8 bases and J lost 4; bases outside the gene matches: 6. Germline values: CDR1 LNHDA, CDR2 SQIVND (reference sequence). In DNA, the CDR3 is TGTGCCAGTTCCGACAGGGGGGCTTACAATGAGCAGTTCTTC. Protein product: CASSDRGAYNEQFF.

The genes are TRBV28 and TRBJ1-5, with D tentatively TRBD1 (6 bases). The V and J ends lost 8 bases and 2 bases respectively, with 16 bases between them. Germline V gene data show CDR1 as MDHEN and CDR2 as SYDVKM. The CDR3 sequence is 15 residues long. The CDR3 coding sequence is TGTGCCAGCGGTCTCTGGAACAGGGGCAATCAGCCCCAGCATTTT. This encodes CASGLWNRGNQPQHF.

The chain links TRBV7-6 to TRBJ2-7; the match to TRBD2 covers 12 bases. V trimming: 3 bases; J trimming: 6 bases; junction bases outside the gene matches: 9. Germline V gene lookup returns CDR1 SGHVS and CDR2 FNYEAQ. The CDR3 has 16 residues. In nucleotides, the CDR3 is TGTGCCAGCAGCTTGGGCCTAGCGGGAGGGTGGGGCGAGCAGTACTTC. This translates into CASSLGLAGGWGEQYF.

The J gene is TRBJ2-1, the V gene TRBV4-2, with 12 positions matching TRBD2. V shed 5 bases and J 7 bases; nucleotides not matched to a gene: 9. Germline CDR1 reads LGHNA; CDR2 reads YNFKEQ. This CDR3 region has 16 residues. CDR3 in DNA: TGTGCCAGCAGCGCCCGACTAGCGGGAGATGTGAATGAGCAGTTCTTC. It specifies CASSARLAGDVNEQFF.

The rearrangement uses TRBV20-1 and TRBJ2-7, with D hard to call. Germline V gives CDR1 DFQATT, CDR2 SNEGSKA (reference sequence). The CDR3 has 10 amino acids. Trimming stripped 3 bases from V and 6 bases from J, with 6 bases between. Written as DNA, the CDR3 is TGCAGTGCTAGTCGACTCGAGCAGTACTTC. This encodes CSASRLEQYF.